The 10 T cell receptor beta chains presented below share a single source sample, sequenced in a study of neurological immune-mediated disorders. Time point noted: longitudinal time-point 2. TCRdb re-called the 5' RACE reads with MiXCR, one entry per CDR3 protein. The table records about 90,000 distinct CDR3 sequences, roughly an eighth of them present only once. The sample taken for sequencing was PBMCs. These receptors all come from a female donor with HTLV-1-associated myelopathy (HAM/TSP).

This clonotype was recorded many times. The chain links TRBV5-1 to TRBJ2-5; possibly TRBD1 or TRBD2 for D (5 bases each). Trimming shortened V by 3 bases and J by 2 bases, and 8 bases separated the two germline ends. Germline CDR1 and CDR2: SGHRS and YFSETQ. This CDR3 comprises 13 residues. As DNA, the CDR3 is TGCGCCAGCAGCTCGTGGGGGCAAGAGACCCAGTACTTC. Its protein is CASSSWGQETQYF.

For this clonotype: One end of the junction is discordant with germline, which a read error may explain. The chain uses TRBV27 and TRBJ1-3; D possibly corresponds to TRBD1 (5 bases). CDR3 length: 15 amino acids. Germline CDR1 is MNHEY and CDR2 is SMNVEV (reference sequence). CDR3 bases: TGTGCCAGCACCTTAACAGGTTCCTCTGAAAACACCATATATTTT. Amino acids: CASTLTGSSENTIYF.

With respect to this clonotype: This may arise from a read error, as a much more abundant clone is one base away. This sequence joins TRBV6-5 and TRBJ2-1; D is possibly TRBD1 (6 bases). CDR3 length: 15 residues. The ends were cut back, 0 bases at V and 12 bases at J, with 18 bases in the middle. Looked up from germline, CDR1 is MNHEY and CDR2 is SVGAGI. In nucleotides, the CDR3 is TGTGCCAGCAGTTACTCGTGGGACACCGATTATGGGCAGTTCTTC. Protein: CASSYSWDTDYGQFF.

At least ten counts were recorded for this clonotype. The chain's CDR3 is CASSQSQEAKGMNIQYF. The CDR3 DNA is TGCGCCAGCAGCCAAAGTCAGGAGGCGAAAGGGATGAACATTCAGTACTTC. V is TRBV4-1 and J is TRBJ2-4, with D possibly TRBD2 on 5 matching bases. V lost 2 bases, J lost 7 bases, and 21 bases lay in between. The CDR3 has 17 residues. CDR1 and CDR2 from the germline V gene are MGHRA and YSYEKL.

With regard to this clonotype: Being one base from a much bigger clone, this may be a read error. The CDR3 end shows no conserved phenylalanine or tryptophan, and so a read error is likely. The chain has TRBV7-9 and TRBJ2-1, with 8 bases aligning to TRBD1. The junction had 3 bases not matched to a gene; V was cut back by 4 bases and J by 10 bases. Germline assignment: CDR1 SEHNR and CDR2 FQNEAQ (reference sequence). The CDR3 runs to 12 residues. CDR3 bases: TGTGCCAGCAGCTCCACAGGGGGAGAGCAGTTCTCC. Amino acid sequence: CASSSTGGEQFS.

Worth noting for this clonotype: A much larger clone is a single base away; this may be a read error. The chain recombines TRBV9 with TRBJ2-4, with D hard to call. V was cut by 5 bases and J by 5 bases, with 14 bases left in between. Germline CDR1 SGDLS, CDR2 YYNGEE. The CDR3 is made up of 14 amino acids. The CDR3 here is CASSPALVQNIQYF. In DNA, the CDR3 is TGTGCCAGCAGTCCTGCTTTGGTCCAAAACATTCAGTACTTC.

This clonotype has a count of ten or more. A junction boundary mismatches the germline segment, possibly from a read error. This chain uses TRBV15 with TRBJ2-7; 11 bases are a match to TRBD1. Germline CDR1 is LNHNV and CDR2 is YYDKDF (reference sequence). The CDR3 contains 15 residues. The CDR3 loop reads CATSRAGTGGYEQYF. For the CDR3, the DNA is TGTGCTACCAGCAGAGCCGGGACAGGGGGCTACGAGCAGTACTTC.

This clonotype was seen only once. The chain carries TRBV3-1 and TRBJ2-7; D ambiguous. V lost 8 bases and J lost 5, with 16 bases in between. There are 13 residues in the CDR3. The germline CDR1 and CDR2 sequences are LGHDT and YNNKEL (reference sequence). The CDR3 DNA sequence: TGTGCCAGCGCCCTCCTCTCGAGCGACGAGCAGTACTTC. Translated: CASALLSSDEQYF.

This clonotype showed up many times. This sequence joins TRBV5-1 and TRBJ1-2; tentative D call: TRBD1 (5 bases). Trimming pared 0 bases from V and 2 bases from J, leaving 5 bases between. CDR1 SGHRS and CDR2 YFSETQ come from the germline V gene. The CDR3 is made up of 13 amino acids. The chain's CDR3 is CASSLGQNYGYTF. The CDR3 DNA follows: TGCGCCAGCAGCTTGGGACAGAACTATGGCTACACCTTC.

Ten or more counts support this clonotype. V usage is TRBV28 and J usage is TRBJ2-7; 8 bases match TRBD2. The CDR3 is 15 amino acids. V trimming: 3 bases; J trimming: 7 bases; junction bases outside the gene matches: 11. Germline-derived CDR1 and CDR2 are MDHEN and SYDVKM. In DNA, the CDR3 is TGTGCCAGCAGTTTGCTGCATCAGGGGACTAGGGAGCAGTACTTC. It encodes CASSLLHQGTREQYF.